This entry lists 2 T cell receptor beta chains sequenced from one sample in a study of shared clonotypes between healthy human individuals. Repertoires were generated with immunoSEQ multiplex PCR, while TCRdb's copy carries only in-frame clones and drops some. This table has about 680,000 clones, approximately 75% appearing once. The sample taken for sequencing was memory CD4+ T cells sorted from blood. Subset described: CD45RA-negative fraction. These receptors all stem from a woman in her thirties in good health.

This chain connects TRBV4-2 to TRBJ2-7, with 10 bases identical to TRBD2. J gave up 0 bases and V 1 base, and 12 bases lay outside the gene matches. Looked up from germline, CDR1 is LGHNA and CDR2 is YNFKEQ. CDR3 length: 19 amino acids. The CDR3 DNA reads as TGTGCCAGCAGCCAAGCCCCTCGGACTAGCGGCATAATCTCCTACGAGCAGTACTTC. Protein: CASSQAPRTSGIISYEQYF.

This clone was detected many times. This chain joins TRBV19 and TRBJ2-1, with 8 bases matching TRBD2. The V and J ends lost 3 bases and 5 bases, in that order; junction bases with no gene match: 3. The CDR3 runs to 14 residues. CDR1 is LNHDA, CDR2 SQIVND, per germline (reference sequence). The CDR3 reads CASSMTSANNEQFF. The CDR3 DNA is TGTGCCAGTAGTATGACTAGCGCAAACAATGAGCAGTTCTTC.